Here is one T cell receptor (beta chain) with its context. This clone has at least ten counts. The clone's antigen remains unknown. Base quality data are lacking; no much larger clone is found one base away. The data derive from a study of blood T cell repertoires in COVID-19 (dated by TCRdb to 2018 to 2021). Concerning the study at large: Collaborator samples came from the United States, Italy and Spain and covered acute and convalescent phases of COVID-19. The prospective study material was composed of cDNA or gDNA derived from T cells, B-cell-depleted T cells, or PBMCs. The dataset comprised deeply sampled blood TCRbeta repertoires from subjects exposed to, actively infected with, or recovered from COVID-19. A freely available public database, intended as a resource for researchers studying the immune response to SARS-CoV-2, is where the repertoires were released. The samples were drawn from two sources: the first 160 participants of the ongoing ImmuneRACE study, and over 950 subjects contributed by 6 global collaborators. The sample metadata nearly always contained a de-identified subject ID, COVID-19 status, age in years and sex. Where available, HLA class I and class II types were taken from metadata supplied by the sample provider and were not determined by assay-based typing.

Reading the germline V gene gives CDR1 SGHVS and CDR2 FNYEAQ. Clipping removes 0 bases from V and 4 bases from J, with 5 as the unmatched junction base count. The CDR3 has 16 amino acids, counting the end cysteine and phenylalanine. Only the CDR3 DNA is retained, 48 bases long and in frame from the first base. TCRbeta CDR3 regions were amplified from genomic DNA using the immunoSEQ Assay, a bias-controlled multiplex PCR. On the authors' methods: Within the assay, amplification of reference gene primers was used to estimate how many nucleated cells each sample contained. Sequence reads were collapsed and filtered to measure the absolute abundance of every unique TCRbeta CDR3 rearrangement. For each sample, productive Simpson clonality was calculated as the square root of Simpson's diversity index over productive rearrangements. This immuneACCESS table, as held by TCRdb, lists in-frame sequences with V and J called but not all clones. Of the missing ones, under half trace to an unresolved V gene in checked studies; the others have no known cause. V, J and clone size reflect that table, while D and trimming were determined from the DNA. For this sample the table gives approximately 92,000 clones, of which 85% were detected only once. The leading ten clones occupy almost 3.5% of the sample.

Study-wide findings and limitations: The amount of clinical and demographic metadata varied by source and participant and was provided uncurated.

Whole blood was collected in K2EDTA tubes by collaborating institutions according to the institutions' own protocols. Collaborator samples were shipped for TCRbeta analysis as frozen whole blood, isolated PBMCs, or DNA extracted from either sample type. Recombination joined TRBV7-6 with TRBJ2-1; 8 bases in between match TRBD1. The sequence was collected from a man aged 50 or older with acute or convalescent COVID-19. The sequenced sample consisted of peripheral blood. The nucleotide sequence is TGTGCCAGCAGCTTAGCCGGGACAGGATCATACAATGAGCAGTTCTTC. Its protein is CASSLAGTGSYNEQFF. Extended through the reference TRBV7-6 and TRBJ2-1 proteins, this CDR3 yields the full variable domain: GAGVSQSPRYKVTKRGQDVALRCDPISGHVSLYWYRQALGQGPEFLTYFNYEAQQDKSGLPNDRFSAERPEGSISTLTIQRTEQRDSAMYRCASSLAGTGSYNEQFFGPGTRLTVL.